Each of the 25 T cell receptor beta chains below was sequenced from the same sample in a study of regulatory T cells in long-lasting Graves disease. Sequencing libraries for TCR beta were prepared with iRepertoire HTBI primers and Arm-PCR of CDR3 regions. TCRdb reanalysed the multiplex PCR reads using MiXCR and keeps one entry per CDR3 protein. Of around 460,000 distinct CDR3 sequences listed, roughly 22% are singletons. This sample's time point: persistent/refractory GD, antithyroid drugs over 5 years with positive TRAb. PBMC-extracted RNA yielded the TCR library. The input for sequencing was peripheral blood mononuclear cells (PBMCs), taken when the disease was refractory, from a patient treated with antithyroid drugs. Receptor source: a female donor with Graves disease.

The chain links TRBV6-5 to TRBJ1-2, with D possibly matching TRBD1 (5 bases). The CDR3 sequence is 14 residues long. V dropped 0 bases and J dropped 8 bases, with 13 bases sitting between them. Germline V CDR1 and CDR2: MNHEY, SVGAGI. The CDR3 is CASSYSGRVKGYTF. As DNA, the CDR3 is TGTGCCAGCAGTTACTCAGGCAGGGTGAAGGGCTACACCTTC.

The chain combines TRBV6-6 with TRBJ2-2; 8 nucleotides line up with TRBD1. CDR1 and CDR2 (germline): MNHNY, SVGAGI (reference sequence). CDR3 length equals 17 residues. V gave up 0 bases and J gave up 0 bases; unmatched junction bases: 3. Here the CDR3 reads CASSYSPGQANTGELFF. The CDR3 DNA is TGTGCCAGCAGTTACTCCCCGGGACAGGCGAACACCGGGGAGCTGTTTTTT.

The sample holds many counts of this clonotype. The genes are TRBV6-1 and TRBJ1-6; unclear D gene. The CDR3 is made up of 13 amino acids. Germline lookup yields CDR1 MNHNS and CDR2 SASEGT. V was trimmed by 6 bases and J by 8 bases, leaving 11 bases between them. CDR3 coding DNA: TGTGCCAGCAGGCAACCGTGGGATTCACCCCTCCACTTT. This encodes CASRQPWDSPLHF.

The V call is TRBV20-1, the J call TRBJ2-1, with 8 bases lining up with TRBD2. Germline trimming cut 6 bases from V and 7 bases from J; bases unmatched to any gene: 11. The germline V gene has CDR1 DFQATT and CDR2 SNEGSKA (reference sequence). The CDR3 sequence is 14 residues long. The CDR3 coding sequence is TGCAGTGCGTCGGGGGGGAGGCCCGCTAATGAGCAGTTCTTC. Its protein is CSASGGRPANEQFF.

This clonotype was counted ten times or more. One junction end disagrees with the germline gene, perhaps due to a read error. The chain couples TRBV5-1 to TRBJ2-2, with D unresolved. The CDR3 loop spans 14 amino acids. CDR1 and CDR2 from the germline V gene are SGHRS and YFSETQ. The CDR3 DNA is TGTGCCAGCACTCCCGGGCTTTACACCGGGGAGCTGTTTTTT. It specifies CASTPGLYTGELFF.

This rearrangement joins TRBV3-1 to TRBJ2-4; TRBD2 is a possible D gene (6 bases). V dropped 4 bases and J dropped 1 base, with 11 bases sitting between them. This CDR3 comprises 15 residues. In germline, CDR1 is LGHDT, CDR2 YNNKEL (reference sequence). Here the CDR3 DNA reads TGTGCCAGCAGCCCCCGGGGGAGGGCCAAAAACATTCAGTACTTC. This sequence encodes CASSPRGRAKNIQYF. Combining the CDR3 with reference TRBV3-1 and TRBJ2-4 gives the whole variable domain DTAVSQTPKYLVTQMGNDKSIKCEQNLGHDTMYWYKQDSKKFLKIMFSYNNKELIINETVPNRFSPKSPDKAHLNLHINSLELGDSAVYFCASSPRGRAKNIQYFGAGTRLSVL.

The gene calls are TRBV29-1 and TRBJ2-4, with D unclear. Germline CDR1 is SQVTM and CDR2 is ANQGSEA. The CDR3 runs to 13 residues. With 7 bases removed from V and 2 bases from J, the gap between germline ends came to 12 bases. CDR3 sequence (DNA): TGCAGCGCAATGGAGAGTTCCAAAAACATTCAGTACTTC. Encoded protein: CSAMESSKNIQYF.

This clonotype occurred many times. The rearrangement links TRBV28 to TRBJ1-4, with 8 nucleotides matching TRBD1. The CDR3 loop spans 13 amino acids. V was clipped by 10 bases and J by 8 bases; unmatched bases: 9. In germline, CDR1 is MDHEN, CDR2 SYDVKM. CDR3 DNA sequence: TGTGCCATCCTTGGGACAGGAGTCGAAAAACTGTTTTTT. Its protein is CAILGTGVEKLFF.

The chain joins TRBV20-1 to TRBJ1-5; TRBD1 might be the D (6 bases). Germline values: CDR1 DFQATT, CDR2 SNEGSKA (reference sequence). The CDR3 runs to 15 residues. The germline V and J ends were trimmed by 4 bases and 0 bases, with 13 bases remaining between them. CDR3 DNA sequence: TGCAGTGCTACCGGGACAACGAATAGCAATCAGCCCCAGCATTTT. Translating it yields CSATGTTNSNQPQHF.

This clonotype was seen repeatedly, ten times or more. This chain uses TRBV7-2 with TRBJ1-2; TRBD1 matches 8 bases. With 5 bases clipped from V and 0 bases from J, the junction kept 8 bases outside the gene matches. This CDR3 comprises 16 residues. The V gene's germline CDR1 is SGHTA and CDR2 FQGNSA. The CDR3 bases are TGTGCCAGCAGCCCCGGGGGGGGACAGGCTAACTATGGCTACACCTTC. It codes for CASSPGGGQANYGYTF.

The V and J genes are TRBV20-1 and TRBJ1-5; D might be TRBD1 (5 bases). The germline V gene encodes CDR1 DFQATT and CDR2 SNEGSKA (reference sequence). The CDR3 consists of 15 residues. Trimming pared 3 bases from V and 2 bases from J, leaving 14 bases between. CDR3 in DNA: TGCAGTGCTAGCGGGCGGCAGGGCGGCAATCAGCCCCAGCATTTT. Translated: CSASGRQGGNQPQHF.

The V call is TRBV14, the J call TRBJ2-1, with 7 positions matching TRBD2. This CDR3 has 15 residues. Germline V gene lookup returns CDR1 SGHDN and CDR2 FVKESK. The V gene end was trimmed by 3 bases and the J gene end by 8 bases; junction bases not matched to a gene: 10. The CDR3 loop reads CASSHPGEGIHEQFF. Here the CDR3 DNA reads TGTGCCAGCAGCCACCCGGGGGAGGGGATCCATGAGCAGTTCTTC.

The CDR3 sequence is CASSLVGQVLLGELFF. CDR3 in DNA: TGTGCCAGCAGCTTAGTTGGACAGGTCCTATTAGGGGAGCTGTTTTTT. The chain employs TRBV7-2 and TRBJ2-2; 7 positions agree with TRBD1. The trim removed 1 base at V and 8 bases at J, leaving 10 bases unmatched. Germline V lookup: CDR1 SGHTA, CDR2 FQGNSA. CDR3 length: 16 amino acids.

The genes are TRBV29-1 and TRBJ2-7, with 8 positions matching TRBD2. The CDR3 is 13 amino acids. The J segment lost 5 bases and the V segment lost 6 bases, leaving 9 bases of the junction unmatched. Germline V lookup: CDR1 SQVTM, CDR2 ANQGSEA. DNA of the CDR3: TGCAGCGTCGGGCGGGGGGCTCTTGACGAGCAGTACTTC. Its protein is CSVGRGALDEQYF.

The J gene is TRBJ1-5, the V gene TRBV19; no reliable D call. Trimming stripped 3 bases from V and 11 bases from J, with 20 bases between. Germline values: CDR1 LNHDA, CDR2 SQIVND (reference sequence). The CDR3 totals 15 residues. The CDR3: CASSIGRSGGEAQHF. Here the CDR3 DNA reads TGTGCCAGTAGTATTGGGCGCAGCGGCGGCGAGGCCCAGCATTTT.

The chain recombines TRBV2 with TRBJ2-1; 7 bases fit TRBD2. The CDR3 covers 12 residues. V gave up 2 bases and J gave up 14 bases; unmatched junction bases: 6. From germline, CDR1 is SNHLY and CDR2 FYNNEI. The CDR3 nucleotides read TGTGCCAGCAGTGAATTGTCCCGGGGGGAGTTCTTC. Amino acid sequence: CASSELSRGEFF.

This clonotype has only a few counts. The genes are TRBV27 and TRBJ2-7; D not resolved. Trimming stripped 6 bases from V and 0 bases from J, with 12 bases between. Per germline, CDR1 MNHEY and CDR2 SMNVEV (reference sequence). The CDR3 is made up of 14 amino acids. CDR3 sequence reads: CASRKAPLSYEQYF. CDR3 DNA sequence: TGTGCCAGCAGAAAGGCTCCACTCTCCTACGAGCAGTACTTC.

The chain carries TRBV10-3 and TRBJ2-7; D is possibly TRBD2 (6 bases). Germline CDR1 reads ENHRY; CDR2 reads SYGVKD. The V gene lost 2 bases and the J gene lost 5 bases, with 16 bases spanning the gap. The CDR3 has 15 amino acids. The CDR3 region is CAISEKTGVPHEQYF. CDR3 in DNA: TGTGCCATCAGTGAGAAGACGGGAGTTCCCCACGAGCAGTACTTC.

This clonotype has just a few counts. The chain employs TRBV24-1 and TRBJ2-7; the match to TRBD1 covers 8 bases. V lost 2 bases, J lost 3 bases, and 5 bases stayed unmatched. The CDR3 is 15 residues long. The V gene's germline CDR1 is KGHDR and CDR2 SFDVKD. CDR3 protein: CATSDSQGAVYEQYF. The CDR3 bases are TGTGCCACCAGTGATTCCCAGGGGGCGGTCTACGAGCAGTACTTC.

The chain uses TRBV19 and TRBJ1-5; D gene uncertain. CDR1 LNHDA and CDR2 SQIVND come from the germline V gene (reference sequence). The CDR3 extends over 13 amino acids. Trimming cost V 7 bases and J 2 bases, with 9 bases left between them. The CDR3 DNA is TGTGCCAGTAACTGGTATCGCAATCAGCCCCAGCATTTT. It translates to CASNWYRNQPQHF. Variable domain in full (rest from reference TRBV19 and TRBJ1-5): DGGITQSPKYLFRKEGQNVTLSCEQNLNHDAMYWYRQDPGQGLRLIYYSQIVNDFQKGDIAEGYSVSREKKESFPLTVTSAQKNPTAFYLCASNWYRNQPQHFGDGTRLSIL.

The CDR3 spells CASSQEGTKKSYEQYF. CDR3 bases: TGCGCCAGCAGCCAAGAAGGGACCAAAAAGAGCTACGAGCAGTACTTC. The chain carries TRBV4-1 and TRBJ2-7; D assignment may be TRBD1 or TRBD2 (5 bases each). V shed 0 bases and J shed 3 bases, with 15 bases lying between them. Germline CDR1 is MGHRA and CDR2 is YSYEKL. This CDR3 spans 16 amino acids.

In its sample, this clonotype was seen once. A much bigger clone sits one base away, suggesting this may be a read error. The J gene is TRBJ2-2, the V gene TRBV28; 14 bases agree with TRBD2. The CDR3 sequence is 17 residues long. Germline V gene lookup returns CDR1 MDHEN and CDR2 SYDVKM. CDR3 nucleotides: TGTGCCAGCAGGGGACTAGCGGGGGACTCGAACACCGGGGAGCTGGTTTTT. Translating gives CASRGLAGDSNTGELVF.

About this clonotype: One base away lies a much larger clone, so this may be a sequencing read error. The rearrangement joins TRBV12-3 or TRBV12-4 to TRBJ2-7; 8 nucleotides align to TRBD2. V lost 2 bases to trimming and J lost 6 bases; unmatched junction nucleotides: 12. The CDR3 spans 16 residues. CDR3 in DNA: TGTGCCAGCAGTTTAACACCGGGGGGGATTCTCTGCGAGCAGTACTTC. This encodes CASSLTPGGILCEQYF.

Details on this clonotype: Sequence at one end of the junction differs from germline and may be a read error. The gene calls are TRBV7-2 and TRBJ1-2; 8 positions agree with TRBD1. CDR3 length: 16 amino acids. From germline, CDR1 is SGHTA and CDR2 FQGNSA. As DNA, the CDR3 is TGCGCCAGCAGCCAAGAATGGGGCAGGGGGCGCGATGGCTACACCTTC. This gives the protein CASSQEWGRGRDGYTF.

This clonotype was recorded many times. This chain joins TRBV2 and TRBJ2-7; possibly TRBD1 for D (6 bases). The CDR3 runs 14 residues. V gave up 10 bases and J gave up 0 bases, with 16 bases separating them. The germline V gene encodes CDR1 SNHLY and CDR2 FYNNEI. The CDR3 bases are TGTGCCACCAGAGGGGGTCGTAGCTCCTACGAGCAGTACTTC. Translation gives CATRGGRSSYEQYF.